This entry features one TCR beta chain sequence. It has no known antigen specificity. Per-nucleotide qualities are absent, and no much larger clonotype sits a single base away. This sample is part of a study of blood T cell repertoires in COVID-19 (dated by TCRdb to the early 2020s). At the level of the whole study: Samples covering the acute and convalescent phases of COVID-19 were provided by collaborators in the United States, Italy and Spain. The prospective study material was composed of cDNA or gDNA derived from T cells, B-cell-depleted T cells, or PBMCs. Subjects who had been exposed to COVID-19, were actively infected with it, or had recovered from it provided the deeply sampled blood TCRbeta repertoires that made up the dataset. The repertoires were released in a freely available public database meant as a resource for research on the immune response to SARS-CoV-2. The samples were drawn from two sources: the first 160 participants of the ongoing ImmuneRACE study, and 1,254 subjects contributed by 6 global collaborators. Nearly every sample came with metadata listing a de-identified subject ID, COVID-19 status, age in years and sex. Where available, HLA class I and class II types were obtained from metadata supplied by the sample provider rather than from assay-based typing. What the study reported, not specific to this receptor: How much clinical and demographic metadata was included differed by source and by participant, and the metadata was provided uncurated.

TCRbeta CDR3 regions were amplified from genomic DNA using the immunoSEQ Assay, a bias-controlled multiplex PCR. As for how the authors treated the data: The number of nucleated cells in each sample was estimated by amplification of reference gene primers within the assay. Sequence reads were collapsed and filtered to measure the absolute abundance of every unique TCRbeta CDR3 rearrangement. For each sample, productive Simpson clonality was calculated by taking the square root of Simpson's diversity index across productive rearrangements. TCRdb carries this immuneACCESS record with in-frame sequences only. Its versions omit some clonotypes, under half of them owing to an unresolved V gene in the studies checked, with the rest unexplained. V, J and clone size were drawn from that table, and D and trimming were deduced from the DNA. Counted in this sample were approximately 14,000 clones; 84% of them appeared once. The top ten clones comprise roughly a third of the sample.

CDR1 and CDR2 (SGDLS, YYNGEE) derive from the germline V gene. V is shortened by 3 bases, J by 0 bases, and the region joining them spans 10 bases. From its cysteine to its phenylalanine, the CDR3 spans 15 amino acids. Here the CDR3 DNA is all that survives: 45 bases in frame from base 1. Each collaborating institution followed its own protocols to collect whole blood in K2EDTA tubes. Collaborator samples were shipped for TCRbeta analysis as frozen whole blood, isolated PBMCs, or DNA extracted from either sample type. The TCR was taken from a man in his fifties or sixties with active COVID-19. Sample: peripheral blood. Recombination joined TRBV9 with TRBJ1-5; a tentative D call is TRBD1 (5 bases match). The CDR3 loop reads CASSATGNSNQPQHF. The DNA sequence is TGTGCCAGCAGCGCCACAGGAAATAGCAATCAGCCCCAGCATTTT.